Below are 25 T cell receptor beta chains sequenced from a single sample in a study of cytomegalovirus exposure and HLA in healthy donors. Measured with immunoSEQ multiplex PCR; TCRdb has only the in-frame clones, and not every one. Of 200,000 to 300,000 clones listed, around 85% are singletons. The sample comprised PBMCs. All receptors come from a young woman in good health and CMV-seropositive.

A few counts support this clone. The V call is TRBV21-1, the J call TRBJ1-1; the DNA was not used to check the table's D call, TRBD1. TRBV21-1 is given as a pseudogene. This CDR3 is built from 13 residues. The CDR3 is CASSDTGDTEAFF. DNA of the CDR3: TGTGCCAGCAGCGACACAGGGGACACTGAAGCTTTCTTT.

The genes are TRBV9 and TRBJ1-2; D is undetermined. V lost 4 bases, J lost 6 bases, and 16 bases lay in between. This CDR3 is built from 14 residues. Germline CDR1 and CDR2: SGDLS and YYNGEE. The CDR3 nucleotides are TGTGCCAGCAGCCCTAGCCACGGGCTCAATGGCTACACCTTC. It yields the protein CASSPSHGLNGYTF.

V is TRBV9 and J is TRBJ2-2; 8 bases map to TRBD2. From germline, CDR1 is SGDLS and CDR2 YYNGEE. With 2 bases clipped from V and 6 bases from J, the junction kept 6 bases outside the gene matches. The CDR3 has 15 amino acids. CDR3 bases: TGTGCCAGCAGCGTGGAGCGGGAGCAACCCGGGGAGCTGTTTTTT. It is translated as CASSVEREQPGELFF.

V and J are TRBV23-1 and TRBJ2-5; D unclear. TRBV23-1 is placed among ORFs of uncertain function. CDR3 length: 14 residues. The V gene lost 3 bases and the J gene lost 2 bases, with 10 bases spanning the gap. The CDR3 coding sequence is TGCGCCAGCAGTCATCCCGCGGAGCAAGAGACCCAGTACTTC. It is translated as CASSHPAEQETQYF.

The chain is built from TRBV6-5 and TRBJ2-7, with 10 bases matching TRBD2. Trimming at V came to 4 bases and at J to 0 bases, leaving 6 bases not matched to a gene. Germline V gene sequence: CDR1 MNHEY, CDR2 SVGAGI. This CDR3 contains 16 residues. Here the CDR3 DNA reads TGTGCCAGCAGTTCGTCTCTAGCGGGAGTCTCCTACGAGCAGTACTTC. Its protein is CASSSSLAGVSYEQYF.

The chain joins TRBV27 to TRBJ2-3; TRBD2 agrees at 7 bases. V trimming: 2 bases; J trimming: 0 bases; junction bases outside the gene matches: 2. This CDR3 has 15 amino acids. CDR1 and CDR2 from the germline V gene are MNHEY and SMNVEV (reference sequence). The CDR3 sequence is CASSLQLASTDTQYF. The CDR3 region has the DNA TGTGCCAGCAGTTTACAACTAGCGAGCACAGATACGCAGTATTTT.

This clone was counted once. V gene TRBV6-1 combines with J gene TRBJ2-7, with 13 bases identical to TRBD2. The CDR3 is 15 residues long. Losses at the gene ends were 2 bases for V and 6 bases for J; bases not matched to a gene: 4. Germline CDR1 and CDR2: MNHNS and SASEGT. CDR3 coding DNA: TGTGCCAGCAGTGAAACTAGCGGGAGGGCCAGCGAGCAGTACTTC. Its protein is CASSETSGRASEQYF.

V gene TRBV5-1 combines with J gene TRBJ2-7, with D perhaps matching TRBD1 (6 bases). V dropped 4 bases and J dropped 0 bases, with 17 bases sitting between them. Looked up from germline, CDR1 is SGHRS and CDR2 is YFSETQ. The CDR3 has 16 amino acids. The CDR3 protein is CASSPYRAANSYEQYF. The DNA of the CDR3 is TGCGCCAGCAGCCCCTACAGGGCCGCAAACTCCTACGAGCAGTACTTC.

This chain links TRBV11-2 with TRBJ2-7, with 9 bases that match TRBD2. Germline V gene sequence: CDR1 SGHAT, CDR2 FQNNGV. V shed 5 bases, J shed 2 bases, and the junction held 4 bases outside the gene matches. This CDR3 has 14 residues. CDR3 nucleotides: TGTGCCAGCAGCCGCGGGGGGGCTACCTACGAGCAGTACTTC. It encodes CASSRGGATYEQYF.

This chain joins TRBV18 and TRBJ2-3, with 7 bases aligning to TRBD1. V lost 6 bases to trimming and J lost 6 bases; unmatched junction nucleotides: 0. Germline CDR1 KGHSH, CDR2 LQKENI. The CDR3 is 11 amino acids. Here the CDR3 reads CASSGQDTQYF. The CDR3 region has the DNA TGTGCCAGCTCGGGACAGGATACGCAGTATTTT.

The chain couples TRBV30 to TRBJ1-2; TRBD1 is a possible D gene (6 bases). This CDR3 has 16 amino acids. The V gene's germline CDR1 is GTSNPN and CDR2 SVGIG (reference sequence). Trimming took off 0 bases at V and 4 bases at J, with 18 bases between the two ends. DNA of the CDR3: TGTGCCTGGAGTGTAGGGGGGGGAACCCGTCTCTATGGCTACACCTTC. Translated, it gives CAWSVGGGTRLYGYTF.

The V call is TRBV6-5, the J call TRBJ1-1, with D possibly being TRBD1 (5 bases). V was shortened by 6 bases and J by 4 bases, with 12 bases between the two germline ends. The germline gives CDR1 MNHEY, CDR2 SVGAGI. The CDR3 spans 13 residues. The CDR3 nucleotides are TGTGCCAGCAGCAGGGCGAAAGGCACTGAAGCTTTCTTT. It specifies CASSRAKGTEAFF.

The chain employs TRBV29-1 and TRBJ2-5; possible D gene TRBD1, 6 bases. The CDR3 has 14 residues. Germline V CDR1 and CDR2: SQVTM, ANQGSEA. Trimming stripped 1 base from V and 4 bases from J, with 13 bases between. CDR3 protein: CSVEGGRGGETQYF. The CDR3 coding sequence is TGCAGCGTTGAAGGGGGCAGAGGGGGAGAGACCCAGTACTTC. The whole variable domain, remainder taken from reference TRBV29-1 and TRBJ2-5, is SAVISQKPSRDICQRGTSLTIQCQVDSQVTMMFWYRQQPGQSLTLIATANQGSEATYESGFVIDKFPISRPNLTFSTLTVSNMSPEDSSIYLCSVEGGRGGETQYFGPGTRLLVL.

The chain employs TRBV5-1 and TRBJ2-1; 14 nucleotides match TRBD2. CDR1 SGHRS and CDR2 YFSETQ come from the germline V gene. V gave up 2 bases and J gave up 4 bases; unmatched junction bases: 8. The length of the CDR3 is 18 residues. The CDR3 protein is CASSFGTSGRTLYNEQFF. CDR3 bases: TGCGCCAGCAGCTTCGGGACTAGCGGGAGAACATTGTACAATGAGCAGTTCTTC. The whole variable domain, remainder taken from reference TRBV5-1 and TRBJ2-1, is KAGVTQTPRYLIKTRGQQVTLSCSPISGHRSVSWYQQTPGQGLQFLFEYFSETQRNKGNFPGRFSGRQFSNSRSEMNVSTLELGDSALYLCASSFGTSGRTLYNEQFFGPGTRLTVL.

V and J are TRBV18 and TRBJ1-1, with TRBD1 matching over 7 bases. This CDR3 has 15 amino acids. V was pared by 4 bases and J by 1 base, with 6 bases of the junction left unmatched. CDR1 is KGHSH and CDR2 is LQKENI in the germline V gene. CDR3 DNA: TGTGCCAGCTCACAGGGGGCAGGGACGAACACTGAAGCTTTCTTT. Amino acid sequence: CASSQGAGTNTEAFF.

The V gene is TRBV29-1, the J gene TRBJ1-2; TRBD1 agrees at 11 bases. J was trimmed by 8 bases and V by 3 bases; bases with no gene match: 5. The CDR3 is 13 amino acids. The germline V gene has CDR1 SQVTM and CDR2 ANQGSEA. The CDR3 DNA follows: TGCAGCGTTGAGTCCGGGACAGGGGGAGGCTACACCTTC. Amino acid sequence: CSVESGTGGGYTF.

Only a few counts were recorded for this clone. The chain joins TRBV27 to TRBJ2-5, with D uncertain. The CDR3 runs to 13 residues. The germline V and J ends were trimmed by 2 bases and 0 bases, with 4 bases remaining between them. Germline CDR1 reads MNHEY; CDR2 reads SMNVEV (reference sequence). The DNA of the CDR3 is TGTGCCAGCAGTTTACAGTACCAAGAGACCCAGTACTTC. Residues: CASSLQYQETQYF.

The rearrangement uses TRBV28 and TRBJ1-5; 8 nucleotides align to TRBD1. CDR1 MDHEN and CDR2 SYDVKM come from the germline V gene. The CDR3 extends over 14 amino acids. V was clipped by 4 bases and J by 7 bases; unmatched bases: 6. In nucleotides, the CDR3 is TGTGCCAGCAGTTACGGACAGGGTGTACAGCCCCAGCATTTT. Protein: CASSYGQGVQPQHF.

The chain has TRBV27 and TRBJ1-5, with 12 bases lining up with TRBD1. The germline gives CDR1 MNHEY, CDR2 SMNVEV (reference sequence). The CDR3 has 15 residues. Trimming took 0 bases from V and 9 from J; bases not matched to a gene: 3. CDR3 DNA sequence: TGTGCCAGCAGTTTATCGGGGACAGGGGGCTTGCCCCAGCATTTT. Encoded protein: CASSLSGTGGLPQHF.

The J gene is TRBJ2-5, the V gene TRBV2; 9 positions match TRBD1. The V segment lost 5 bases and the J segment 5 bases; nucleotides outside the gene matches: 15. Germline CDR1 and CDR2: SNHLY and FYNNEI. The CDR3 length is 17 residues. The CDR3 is CASSPLTGQGLGETQYF. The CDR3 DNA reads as TGTGCCAGCAGTCCCCTCACGGGACAGGGTTTAGGGGAGACCCAGTACTTC.

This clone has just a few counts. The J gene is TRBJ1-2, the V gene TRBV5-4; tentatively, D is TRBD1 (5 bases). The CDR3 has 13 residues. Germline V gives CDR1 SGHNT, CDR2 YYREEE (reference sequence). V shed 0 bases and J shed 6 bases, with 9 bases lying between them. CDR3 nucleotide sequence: TGTGCCAGCAGCTTGGCGCGGGGGGATGGCTACACCTTC. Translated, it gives CASSLARGDGYTF.

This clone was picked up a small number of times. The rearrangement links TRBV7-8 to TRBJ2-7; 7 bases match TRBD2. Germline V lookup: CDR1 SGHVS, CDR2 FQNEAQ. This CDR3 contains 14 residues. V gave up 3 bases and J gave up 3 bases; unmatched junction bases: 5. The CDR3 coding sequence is TGTGCCAGCAGCTTCGCGGGAGTCGGCTACGAGCAGTACTTC. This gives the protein CASSFAGVGYEQYF.

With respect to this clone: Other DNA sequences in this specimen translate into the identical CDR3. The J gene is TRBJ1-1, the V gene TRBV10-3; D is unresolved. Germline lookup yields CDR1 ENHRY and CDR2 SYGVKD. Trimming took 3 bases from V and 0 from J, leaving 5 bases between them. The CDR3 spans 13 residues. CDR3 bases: TGTGCCATCAGTGACAGGTTGAACACTGAAGCTTTCTTT. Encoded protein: CAISDRLNTEAFF.

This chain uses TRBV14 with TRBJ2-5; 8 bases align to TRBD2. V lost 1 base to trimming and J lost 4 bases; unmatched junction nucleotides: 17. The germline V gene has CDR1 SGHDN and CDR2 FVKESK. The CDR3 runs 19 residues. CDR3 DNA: TGTGCCAGCAGCCAAGGAGTTAGCGGGACTACTCCTTGGGTAGAGACCCAGTACTTC. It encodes CASSQGVSGTTPWVETQYF.

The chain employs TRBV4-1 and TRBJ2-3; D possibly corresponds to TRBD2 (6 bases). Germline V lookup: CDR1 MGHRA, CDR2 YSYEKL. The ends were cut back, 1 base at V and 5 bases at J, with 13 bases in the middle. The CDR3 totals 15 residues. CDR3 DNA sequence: TGCGCCAGCAGCCAAGCTTGGAGGGAAGGAGATACGCAGTATTTT. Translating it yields CASSQAWREGDTQYF.